These 32 T cell receptor beta chains came from one sample sequenced in a study of cytomegalovirus exposure and HLA in healthy donors. Clones were sequenced by immunoSEQ multiplex PCR, and TCRdb holds only the in-frame ones, with some missing. The sample contains about 56,000 clones, 85% to 95% of which appear only once. The sequencing input was PBMCs. All receptors derive from a man younger than 30 in good health and CMV-seronegative.

The chain employs TRBV11-2 and TRBJ2-1; D is uncertain. There are 12 residues in the CDR3. Trimming stripped 1 base from V and 8 bases from J, with 6 bases between. CDR1 SGHAT and CDR2 FQNNGV come from the germline V gene. CDR3 in DNA: TGTGCCAGCAGCTTAGGGCTAGATGAGCAGTTCTTC. Amino acids: CASSLGLDEQFF.

The chain employs TRBV7-8 and TRBJ1-1, with 9 nucleotides matching TRBD1. V shed 1 base, J shed 10 bases, and the junction held 7 bases outside the gene matches. The CDR3 is 14 amino acids. From germline, CDR1 is SGHVS and CDR2 FQNEAQ. CDR3 bases: TGTGCCAGCAGCTTAGGTGGACAGGGGATTTTAGCTTTCTTT. Translation: CASSLGGQGILAFF.

This chain connects TRBV7-6 to TRBJ2-7; D gene unclear. Trimming pared 2 bases from V and 3 bases from J, leaving 8 bases between. Germline V CDR1 and CDR2: SGHVS, FNYEAQ. This CDR3 has 13 amino acids. The CDR3, as DNA: TGTGCCAGCAGCTTAAGTGGGCTCTACGAGCAGTACTTC. Translated: CASSLSGLYEQYF.

The V gene is TRBV2, the J gene TRBJ2-2; the D is unclear. The germline V gene encodes CDR1 SNHLY and CDR2 FYNNEI. This CDR3 is built from 13 residues. V was pared by 6 bases and J by 6 bases, with 11 bases between. CDR3 loop: CASRPTEPGELFF. The CDR3 bases are TGTGCCAGCAGGCCCACGGAGCCCGGGGAGCTGTTTTTT. Based on the CDR3 plus reference TRBV2 and TRBJ2-2, the full variable domain is EPEVTQTPSHQVTQMGQEVILRCVPISNHLYFYWYRQILGQKVEFLVSFYNNEISEKSEIFDDQFSVERPDGSNFTLKIRSTKLEDSAMYFCASRPTEPGELFFGEGSRLTVL.

The chain combines TRBV28 with TRBJ2-3; 12 nucleotides match TRBD1. J lost 5 bases, V lost 4 bases, and 7 bases had no gene match. The CDR3 covers 16 residues. From germline, CDR1 is MDHEN and CDR2 SYDVKM. The chain's CDR3 is CASSYPGQGAVDTQYF. Here the CDR3 DNA reads TGTGCCAGCAGTTATCCGGGACAGGGGGCGGTAGATACGCAGTATTTT.

The chain couples TRBV5-4 to TRBJ2-1, with D tentatively TRBD2 (6 bases). CDR1 and CDR2 from the germline V gene are SGHNT and YYREEE (reference sequence). The CDR3 has 13 amino acids. The ends were cut back, 2 bases at V and 6 bases at J, with 9 bases in the middle. This CDR3 is CASSFGTRNEQFF. The CDR3 DNA reads TGTGCCAGCAGCTTCGGGACTCGCAATGAGCAGTTCTTC.

The V call is TRBV30, the J call TRBJ2-2; a weak D match, TRBD2 (5 bases). Per the germline V gene, CDR1 is GTSNPN and CDR2 is SVGIG (reference sequence). The CDR3 spans 17 residues. V lost 0 bases, J lost 2 bases, and 16 bases lay in between. CDR3 DNA: TGTGCCTGGAGTGTAACCGGACTGACGAAAAACACCGGGGAGCTGTTTTTT. It specifies CAWSVTGLTKNTGELFF.

The chain joins TRBV6-1 to TRBJ2-5, with TRBD2 matching over 10 bases. This CDR3 contains 16 residues. The germline V gene has CDR1 MNHNS and CDR2 SASEGT. Losses at the gene ends were 2 bases for V and 5 bases for J; bases not matched to a gene: 8. The CDR3 DNA reads as TGTGCCAGCAGTGAAAATCCAGCGGGGGGGTGGGAGACCCAGTACTTC. Its protein product is CASSENPAGGWETQYF.

This rearrangement joins TRBV7-2 to TRBJ2-3, with TRBD2 matching 13 bases. This CDR3 has 17 residues. The germline gives CDR1 SGHTA, CDR2 FQGNSA. Trimming removed 0 bases from V and 5 bases from J; junction bases left unmatched: 5. This CDR3 is CASSLARTSGSIDTQYF. CDR3 nucleotide sequence: TGTGCCAGCAGCTTAGCCAGGACTAGCGGGAGTATAGATACGCAGTATTTT. The variable domain in full, with the rest retrieved from reference TRBV7-2 and TRBJ2-3, is GAGVSQSPSNKVTEKGKDVELRCDPISGHTALYWYRQSLGQGLEFLIYFQGNSAPDKSGLPSDRFSAERTGGSVSTLTIQRTQQEDSAVYLCASSLARTSGSIDTQYFGPGTRLTVL.

The rearrangement joins TRBV9 to TRBJ2-4; 7 nucleotides line up with TRBD1. This CDR3 is built from 16 residues. CDR1 SGDLS and CDR2 YYNGEE come from the germline V gene. V lost 0 bases and J lost 8; bases outside the gene matches: 11. The CDR3 loop reads CASSVGHRGSGDIQYF. DNA for the CDR3: TGTGCCAGCAGCGTAGGACACAGGGGTAGTGGGGACATTCAGTACTTC.

The rearrangement links TRBV2 to TRBJ2-2, with 13 bases identical to TRBD2. The V gene's germline CDR1 is SNHLY and CDR2 FYNNEI. The J segment lost 7 bases and the V segment lost 11 bases, leaving 4 bases of the junction unmatched. The CDR3 contains 13 residues. The CDR3 DNA reads as TGTGCCGGTCGGACTAGCGGGAGCGGGGAGCTGTTTTTT. This codes for CAGRTSGSGELFF.

The rearrangement joins TRBV10-3 to TRBJ2-3; D gene ambiguous. Germline CDR1 is ENHRY and CDR2 is SYGVKD. V was shortened by 0 bases and J by 4 bases, with 17 bases between the two germline ends. This CDR3 is 17 amino acids long. The chain's CDR3 is CAISESGRASIPDTQYF. For the CDR3, the DNA is TGTGCCATCAGTGAGTCTGGGCGCGCTTCGATCCCAGATACGCAGTATTTT.

Only one count was recorded for this clone. This chain joins TRBV14 and TRBJ1-1; D is unclear. With 2 bases removed from V and 7 bases from J, the gap between germline ends came to 5 bases. The V gene's germline CDR1 is SGHDN and CDR2 FVKESK. This CDR3 has 11 amino acids. The CDR3 DNA follows: TGTGCCAGCAGCCAATCGGGTGAAGCTTTCTTT. Amino acids: CASSQSGEAFF.

The genes are TRBV9 and TRBJ2-7, with D uncertain. V lost 0 bases and J lost 6, with 25 bases in between. The length of the CDR3 is 18 residues. CDR1 SGDLS and CDR2 YYNGEE come from the germline V gene. The CDR3 DNA is TGTGCCAGCAGCGTAGCGCAGAGTGACACCCAGTCGTTGGGCGAGCAGTACTTC. As protein: CASSVAQSDTQSLGEQYF.

The chain employs TRBV28 and TRBJ2-5; D might be TRBD2 (6 bases). The CDR3 sequence is 14 residues long. Per the germline V gene, CDR1 is MDHEN and CDR2 is SYDVKM. Trimming took off 6 bases at V and 3 bases at J, with 14 bases between the two ends. The CDR3 loop is CASSIGTLEETQYF. As DNA, the CDR3 is TGTGCCAGCAGCATCGGGACTCTCGAAGAGACCCAGTACTTC.

This sequence joins TRBV18 and TRBJ2-1; possibly TRBD2 for D (6 bases). V lost 2 bases, J lost 6 bases, and 11 bases lay in between. This CDR3 region has 14 residues. Germline assignment: CDR1 KGHSH and CDR2 LQKENI. Here the CDR3 reads CASSPMAGSNEQFF. The DNA of the CDR3 is TGTGCCAGCTCACCAATGGCGGGGAGCAATGAGCAGTTCTTC.

The chain has TRBV7-6 and TRBJ2-7; 9 positions match TRBD2. V gave up 1 base and J gave up 2 bases; unmatched junction bases: 9. CDR1 SGHVS and CDR2 FNYEAQ come from the germline V gene. The CDR3 has 17 amino acids. DNA for the CDR3: TGTGCCAGCAGCTTAGGGTTCGGATTAGCGGGAGCCTACGAGCAGTACTTC. The encoded protein is CASSLGFGLAGAYEQYF. Full variable domain (missing parts from reference TRBV7-6 and TRBJ2-7): GAGVSQSPRYKVTKRGQDVALRCDPISGHVSLYWYRQALGQGPEFLTYFNYEAQQDKSGLPNDRFSAERPEGSISTLTIQRTEQRDSAMYRCASSLGFGLAGAYEQYFGPGTRLTVT.

The V gene is TRBV13, the J gene TRBJ2-1, with 9 bases aligning to TRBD1. Germline CDR1 and CDR2: PRHDT and FYEKMQ (reference sequence). CDR3 size: 13 residues. The V segment lost 10 bases and the J segment 13 bases; nucleotides outside the gene matches: 14. CDR3 coding DNA: TGTGCCACAAAGGGGACAGGGAATTGGGATCAGTTCTTC. Protein product: CATKGTGNWDQFF.

The V and J genes are TRBV7-9 and TRBJ2-1; D may be TRBD2 (5 bases). V was pared by 3 bases and J by 10 bases, with 22 bases between. The V gene's germline CDR1 is SEHNR and CDR2 FQNEAQ (reference sequence). CDR3 length: 16 amino acids. The CDR3 is CASSFGRAGDGLEQFF. CDR3 in DNA: TGTGCCAGCAGCTTTGGGCGGGCGGGTGACGGTTTGGAGCAGTTCTTC.

The gene calls are TRBV7-8 and TRBJ2-7, with 9 bases identical to TRBD2. The V segment lost 3 bases and the J segment 2 bases; nucleotides outside the gene matches: 11. The CDR3 sequence is 17 residues long. The germline gives CDR1 SGHVS, CDR2 FQNEAQ. CDR3 loop: CASSFSLAGKAPYEQYF. As DNA, the CDR3 is TGTGCCAGCAGCTTTAGCCTAGCGGGAAAGGCCCCCTACGAGCAGTACTTC.

V usage is TRBV13 and J usage is TRBJ2-1, with TRBD2 matching 13 bases. Germline CDR1 is PRHDT and CDR2 is FYEKMQ (reference sequence). The junction had 14 bases not matched to a gene; V was cut back by 5 bases and J by 10 bases. This CDR3 contains 17 residues. CDR3 protein: CASSPMARTSGSNEQFF. CDR3 bases: TGTGCCAGCAGCCCTATGGCCAGGACTAGCGGGAGCAACGAGCAGTTCTTC.

This sequence joins TRBV11-2 and TRBJ2-1; D is possibly TRBD2 (6 bases). The CDR3 runs to 15 residues. Looked up from germline, CDR1 is SGHAT and CDR2 is FQNNGV. Trimming left V 1 base short and J 8 bases short, with 15 bases between. The CDR3 DNA is TGTGCCAGCAGCTTAGCCTCGACTAGTCCCTATGAGCAGTTCTTC. Amino acids: CASSLASTSPYEQFF.

V usage is TRBV9 and J usage is TRBJ2-1; D possibly corresponds to TRBD1 (6 bases). V lost 1 base to trimming and J lost 0 bases, with 8 bases between them. Germline V gene data show CDR1 as SGDLS and CDR2 as YYNGEE. The CDR3 loop spans 15 amino acids. Here the CDR3 reads CASSVQGSSYNEQFF. For the CDR3, the DNA is TGTGCCAGCAGCGTACAGGGGTCCTCCTACAATGAGCAGTTCTTC.

The rearrangement links TRBV4-3 to TRBJ2-3; 9 bases agree with TRBD2. Germline V gives CDR1 LGHNA, CDR2 YSLEER. Trimming took 0 bases from V and 6 from J; bases not matched to a gene: 7. The CDR3 spans 16 residues. CDR3 nucleotides: TGCGCCAGCAGCCAAGATAAGGAGACTAGCGGCGATACGCAGTATTTT. Its translation is CASSQDKETSGDTQYF.

The genes are TRBV10-3 and TRBJ2-7, with D perhaps TRBD2 (5 bases). From germline, CDR1 is ENHRY and CDR2 SYGVKD. V lost 2 bases, J lost 0 bases, and 11 bases lay in between. The CDR3 is 15 amino acids. The CDR3 DNA reads TGTGCCATCAGTGAGGCTCTACGGGGCTCCTACGAGCAGTACTTC. This encodes CAISEALRGSYEQYF.

V gene TRBV28 combines with J gene TRBJ1-2, with D uncertain. This CDR3 is 13 amino acids long. The V gene's germline CDR1 is MDHEN and CDR2 SYDVKM. With 8 bases removed from V and 0 bases from J, the gap between germline ends came to 10 bases. The CDR3 coding sequence is TGTGCCAGCTCAAAACAAGCTAACTATGGCTACACCTTC. Encoded protein: CASSKQANYGYTF.

The J gene is TRBJ2-1, the V gene TRBV11-3, with TRBD2 identical over 7 bases. The CDR3 spans 15 residues. The germline V gene encodes CDR1 SGHNT and CDR2 YENEEA. J gave up 2 bases and V 4 bases, and 5 bases lay outside the gene matches. The CDR3 loop is CASSSGRATYNEQFF. The CDR3 coding sequence is TGTGCCAGCAGCTCAGGGAGGGCAACCTACAATGAGCAGTTCTTC.

This chain joins TRBV4-1 and TRBJ2-3; maybe TRBD2 (6 bases). The CDR3 sequence is 20 residues long. Germline assignment: CDR1 MGHRA and CDR2 YSYEKL. The V and J ends lost 3 bases and 0 bases respectively, with 25 bases between them. The CDR3 DNA reads as TGCGCCAGCAGCCAGGATTTCGTCGGAATAGCGGAGTCTAGCACAGATACGCAGTATTTT. Translating it yields CASSQDFVGIAESSTDTQYF.

The chain combines TRBV19 with TRBJ1-1, with D possibly matching TRBD1 (5 bases). Germline V gene data show CDR1 as LNHDA and CDR2 as SQIVND (reference sequence). V was cut by 6 bases and J by 3 bases, with 20 bases left in between. The CDR3 sequence is 16 residues long. In DNA, the CDR3 is TGTGCCAGTAGCCCAGATCAGGGCTGGGCGGACACTGAAGCTTTCTTT. It yields the protein CASSPDQGWADTEAFF.

The chain has TRBV5-4 and TRBJ2-1; 12 nucleotides align to TRBD2. V was clipped by 3 bases and J by 5 bases; unmatched bases: 3. Germline V gives CDR1 SGHNT, CDR2 YYREEE (reference sequence). This CDR3 is 15 amino acids long. The CDR3 region has the DNA TGTGCCAGCAGCTCTGGACTAGCGGGGAACAATGAGCAGTTCTTC. Translation gives CASSSGLAGNNEQFF.

The V gene is TRBV5-6, the J gene TRBJ1-1, with a tentative D call TRBD1 (6 bases). V gave up 6 bases and J gave up 1 base, with 10 bases separating them. The CDR3 spans 13 residues. Per the germline V gene, CDR1 is SGHDT and CDR2 is YYEEEE. The CDR3 region is CASTLDRNTEAFF. CDR3 DNA: TGTGCCAGCACCCTGGACAGGAACACTGAAGCTTTCTTT.

The chain combines TRBV9 with TRBJ2-7; the match to TRBD2 covers 13 bases. This CDR3 is 16 amino acids long. The germline CDR1 and CDR2 sequences are SGDLS and YYNGEE. Trimming at V came to 0 bases and at J to 6 bases, leaving 6 bases not matched to a gene. DNA of the CDR3: TGTGCCAGCAGCGTAGGAGGCGGGACTAGCGGGACCGAGCAGTACTTC. As protein: CASSVGGGTSGTEQYF.